This T cell receptor (beta chain) was sequenced in a study of shared clonotypes between healthy human individuals. The naive CD8 population came from CD45RO-negative cells selected for CCR7, without terminally differentiated effector memory CD45RA+ cells. Study donors comprised healthy, HIV-negative adults devoid of recent acute infection or vaccination. Sequencing used immunoSEQ multiplex PCR; TCRdb keeps in-frame clones, though not all of them. The repertoire consists of around 600,000 clones, with roughly 98% occurring once and the leading ten covering 0.3%. Whole-study findings and limits: Generation probability values for non-shared clonotypes were lower than those for clonotypes shared by all four donors. Though the depth was large, rarefaction showed that sorted-subset sequencing was incomplete. The sole specimen, blood, was sampled, and tissue repertoires likely differ.

The CDR3 is 15 residues long. V was cut by 1 base and J by 4 bases, with 11 bases left in between. Germline CDR1 and CDR2: LNHNV and YYDKDF (reference sequence). As to this clone: Antigen: not known.

This rearrangement joins TRBV15 to TRBJ1-5; a weak D match, TRBD1 (5 bases). The sequence came from a man under 40 in good health. The sequenced material came from naive CD8+ T cells sorted from blood. The CDR3 nucleotides read TGTGCCACCAGCAGAGCGGGGGTGGGTAATCAGCCCCAGCATTTT. It translates to CATSRAGVGNQPQHF.